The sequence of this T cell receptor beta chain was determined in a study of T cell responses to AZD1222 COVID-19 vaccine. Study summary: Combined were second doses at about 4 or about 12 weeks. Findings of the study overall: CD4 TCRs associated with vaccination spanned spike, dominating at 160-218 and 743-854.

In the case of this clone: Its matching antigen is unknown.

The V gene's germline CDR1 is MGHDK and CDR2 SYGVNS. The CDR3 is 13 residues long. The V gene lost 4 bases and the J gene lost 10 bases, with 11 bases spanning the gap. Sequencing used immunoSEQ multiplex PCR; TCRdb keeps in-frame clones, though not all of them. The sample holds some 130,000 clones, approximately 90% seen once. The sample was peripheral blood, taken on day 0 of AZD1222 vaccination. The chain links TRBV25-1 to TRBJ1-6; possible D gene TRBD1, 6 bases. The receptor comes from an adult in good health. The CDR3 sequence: CASSGRGNSPLHF. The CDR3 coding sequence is TGTGCCAGCAGTGGGAGGGGGAACTCACCCCTCCACTTT. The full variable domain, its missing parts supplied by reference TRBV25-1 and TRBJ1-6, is EADIYQTPRYLVIGTGKKITLECSQTMGHDKMYWYQQDPGMELHLIHYSYGVNSTEKGDLSSESTVSRIRTEHFPLTLESARPSHTSQYLCASSGRGNSPLHFGNGTRLTVT.